The 13 T cell receptor beta chains given below trace back to one sample, sequenced in a study of blood T cell repertoires in COVID-19. This table comes from immunoSEQ multiplex PCR, and its TCRdb copy is limited to in-frame clones, with some not included. Among 400,000 or so clones listed, approximately 85% were seen once. The sample comprised PBMCs or T cells enriched from blood (not recorded which). These receptor sequences come from a woman in her 40s with acute COVID-19.

The chain recombines TRBV5-4 with TRBJ1-4; D is possibly TRBD1 (6 bases). From germline, CDR1 is SGHNT and CDR2 YYREEE (reference sequence). The CDR3 is 14 residues long. Between the trimmed V and J ends, which lost 2 bases and 7 bases, there was a span of 12 bases. CDR3 region: CASSLQGVSEKLFF. The CDR3 nucleotides are TGTGCCAGCAGCTTACAGGGAGTGAGTGAAAAACTGTTTTTT.

This chain connects TRBV3-1 (or the pseudogene TRBV3-2) to TRBJ1-6; D gene ambiguous. This CDR3 region has 20 residues. In germline, CDR1 is LGHDT, CDR2 YNNKEL (reference sequence). Trimming pared 0 bases from V and 0 bases from J, leaving 18 bases between. The CDR3 protein is CASSQDVKISVLSYNSPLHF. In DNA, the CDR3 is TGTGCCAGCAGCCAAGATGTGAAAATTAGTGTTCTCTCCTATAATTCACCCCTCCACTTT.

The sample holds a few counts of this clone. This chain links TRBV30 with TRBJ2-3, with D perhaps matching TRBD1 (6 bases). CDR1 is GTSNPN and CDR2 is SVGIG in the germline V gene (reference sequence). This CDR3 is 14 amino acids long. The V and J ends lost 0 bases and 4 bases respectively, with 11 bases between them. For the CDR3, the DNA is TGTGCCTGGAGTGTTTCCCCAGGGGCAGATACGCAGTATTTT. It translates to CAWSVSPGADTQYF.

The rearrangement uses TRBV12-3 or TRBV12-4 and TRBJ1-2, with D uncertain. With 6 bases removed from V and 4 bases from J, the gap between germline ends came to 12 bases. The CDR3 has 13 residues. The CDR3 region has the DNA TGTGCCAGCAGCACCTCGGGAGGCTATGGCTACACCTTC. Translation: CASSTSGGYGYTF.

This clone was seen a handful of times. This chain uses TRBV5-8 with TRBJ1-4; D gene ambiguous. Germline V gene sequence: CDR1 SGHTS, CDR2 YDEGEE. V was cut by 1 base and J by 12 bases, with 10 bases left in between. The CDR3 is 12 residues long. CDR3 DNA: TGTGCCAGCAGCTTGCAGATTGGGCAACTGTTTTTT. It yields the protein CASSLQIGQLFF.

Note on this clone: The sample carries other DNA sequences with the same CDR3. The chain employs TRBV7-9 and TRBJ1-4; possible D gene TRBD1, 6 bases. Germline CDR1 SEHNR, CDR2 FQNEAQ (reference sequence). The CDR3 extends over 14 amino acids. V lost 3 bases, J lost 5 bases, and 10 bases lay in between. In DNA form, the CDR3 reads TGTGCCAGCAGCTTGGACAGCCTCAATGAAAAACTGTTTTTT. It translates to CASSLDSLNEKLFF.

The genes are TRBV19 and TRBJ1-4, with 8 bases lining up with TRBD1. J was trimmed by 6 bases and V by 6 bases; bases with no gene match: 6. Per germline, CDR1 LNHDA and CDR2 SQIVND (reference sequence). CDR3 length: 14 residues. Here the CDR3 reads CASSLGQGDEKLFF. The CDR3 DNA reads TGTGCCAGTAGCCTTGGACAGGGCGATGAAAAACTGTTTTTT.

This rearrangement joins TRBV19 to TRBJ1-3, with 8 bases identical to TRBD1. The CDR3 length is 15 residues. Germline CDR1 is LNHDA and CDR2 is SQIVND (reference sequence). Trimming removed 7 bases from V and 0 bases from J; junction bases left unmatched: 5. The CDR3, as DNA: TGTGCCAGTATCCCGACAGGGGCCTCTGGAAACACCATATATTTT. It specifies CASIPTGASGNTIYF.

V is TRBV11-3 and J is TRBJ2-3; D is unresolved. The germline V gene encodes CDR1 SGHNT and CDR2 YENEEA. Trimming removed 5 bases at V and 5 bases at J, with 8 bases between. CDR3 length: 12 residues. CDR3 sequence reads: CASSEELDTQYF. CDR3 coding DNA: TGTGCCAGCAGCGAGGAACTAGATACGCAGTATTTT.

The genes are TRBV30 and TRBJ1-6, with TRBD1 matching over 7 bases. The V gene end was trimmed by 5 bases and the J gene end by 8 bases; junction bases not matched to a gene: 6. CDR3 length: 13 amino acids. From germline, CDR1 is GTSNPN and CDR2 SVGIG (reference sequence). In DNA, the CDR3 is TGTGCCTGGCAGGACAGGTTCGATTCACCCCTCCACTTT. This translates into CAWQDRFDSPLHF. Complete variable domain (other parts from reference TRBV30 and TRBJ1-6): SQTIHQWPATLVQPVGSPLSLECTVEGTSNPNLYWYRQAAGRGLQLLFYSVGIGQISSEVPQNLSASRPQDRQFILSSKKLLLSDSGFYLCAWQDRFDSPLHFGNGTRLTVT.

V gene TRBV29-1 combines with J gene TRBJ2-2; D unclear. Trimming removed 0 bases from V and 0 bases from J, with 11 bases in between. The CDR3 sequence is 16 residues long. The germline V gene encodes CDR1 SQVTM and CDR2 ANQGSEA. CDR3 region: CSVEEESTTNTGELFF. Here the CDR3 DNA reads TGCAGCGTTGAAGAGGAATCCACTACGAACACCGGGGAGCTGTTTTTT.

The CDR3 sequence: CASSYSGQYQETQYF. The CDR3, as DNA: TGTGCCAGCAGTTACTCCGGACAGTACCAAGAGACCCAGTACTTC. The J gene is TRBJ2-5, the V gene TRBV6-5, with a tentative D call TRBD1 (6 bases). Per the germline V gene, CDR1 is MNHEY and CDR2 is SVGAGI. Deletions cut 0 bases from V and 0 bases from J, with 8 bases between. The CDR3 spans 15 residues.

The DNA of the CDR3 is TGTGCCAGCAGCTTAGAAGGGGAGGGGGCACCCCTCCACTTT. This gives the protein CASSLEGEGAPLHF. V usage is TRBV7-8 and J usage is TRBJ1-6, with D possibly being TRBD1 (6 bases). Trimming removed 1 base at V and 11 bases at J, with 12 bases between. The CDR3 consists of 14 residues. The V gene's germline CDR1 is SGHVS and CDR2 FQNEAQ.